This record concerns one T cell receptor beta chain sequence. Its specificity is not known. With 60 Vbeta and 13 Jbeta primers, the PCR was carried out. The method was immunoSEQ multiplex PCR; TCRdb's version includes in-frame clones alone and lacks a portion of them. The sample lists about 50,000 clones, over 60% occurring once. The sample originates from a study of cytomegalovirus exposure and HLA in healthy donors. Findings of the study overall: The classifier, whose performance was assessed in both the original and validation cohorts, reportedly diagnosed cytomegalovirus status with high specificity and sensitivity.

V lost 3 bases and J lost 5; bases outside the gene matches: 7. The V gene's germline CDR1 is SQVTM and CDR2 ANQGSEA. CDR3 length: 16 residues. The sequenced material came from PBMCs. This sequence originates from a woman aged 50 to 60 in good health and CMV-seronegative. This sequence joins TRBV29-1 and TRBJ2-1; 13 bases agree with TRBD2. Here the CDR3 reads CSVEFGTSGIDNEQFF. Here the CDR3 DNA reads TGCAGCGTTGAGTTCGGGACTAGCGGGATAGACAATGAGCAGTTCTTC.